Sequencing of this T cell receptor beta chain was carried out in a study of blood T cell repertoires in COVID-19. Study as a whole: Collection of acute and convalescent COVID-19 samples took place in the United States, Italy and Spain. The cDNA or gDNA used as material had been derived from T cells, B-cell-depleted T cells, or PBMCs.

Data came from immunoSEQ multiplex PCR; TCRdb stores just in-frame clones and leaves some out. The sample carries approximately 50,000 clones, roughly 88% recorded once. Germline CDR1 is MGHRA and CDR2 is YSYEKL. This CDR3 spans 13 amino acids. V gave up 4 bases and J gave up 5 bases; unmatched junction bases: 2. V usage is TRBV4-1 and J usage is TRBJ2-5; 9 bases align to TRBD2. The sequenced sample was peripheral blood. This receptor was obtained from a woman over 75 with acute or convalescent COVID-19. The CDR3 DNA sequence: TGCGCCAGCAGCCGACTAGCGGCGGAGACCCAGTACTTC. Amino acid sequence: CASSRLAAETQYF.